This TCR beta chain was identified during a study of CD8 T cells in Susac syndrome. Random-hexamer reverse transcription was applied to about 0.45 to 1 ug RNA. Each CDR3 protein gets one entry after TCRdb re-called the immunoSEQ multiplex PCR reads with MiXCR. The sample holds 250,000 to 350,000 distinct CDR3 sequences, 92% seen once. This clonotype has more than one count but fewer than ten. CDR3 size: 14 residues. Germline loops: CDR1 SQVTM, CDR2 ANQGSEA. V shed 4 bases and J shed 0 bases, with 13 bases lying between them. The chain couples TRBV29-1 to TRBJ2-7; possibly TRBD1 for D (6 bases). Specimen: CD4+ T cells from PBMCs. The clonotype comes from a human donor with multiple sclerosis. The CDR3 nucleotides are TGCAGCGTTGCCGACAGGCAGAGCTCCTACGAGCAGTACTTC. Protein product: CSVADRQSSYEQYF.